Listed below are T cell receptor beta chains from one sample, sequenced in a study of T cells after somatic rescue of genetic block. Data came from immunoSEQ multiplex PCR; TCRdb stores just in-frame clones and leaves some out. The data show roughly 92,000 clones, 70% to 90% seen once. Sequences were obtained from peripheral blood mononuclear cells (PBMCs). These receptors were taken from a woman between 18 and 29 years old. CDR3s include the opening cysteine and the closing phenylalanine or tryptophan. D genes are given only for firm matches. Some rows have no size entry. The others give once, few or many, or a class for an expanded clone.

d_call clone_size j_call v_call cdr3_nt cdr3_aa
NA NA TRBJ1-1 TRBV6-1 TGTGCCAGCAGTGAATGGCGGACCGATGTATGGTTT CASSEWRTDVWF
NA NA TRBJ2-5 TRBV30 TGTGCCTGGAAGAGCAGCCAAGAGACCCAGTACTTC CAWKSSQETQYF
NA NA TRBJ2-7 TRBV5-5 TGTGCCAGCAGCTTGGACCTGAGCTCCTACGAGCAGTACTTC CASSLDLSSYEQYF
TRBD1 few TRBJ2-7 TRBV19 TGTGCCAGTAGTATAGAAGGGACAGGAACGGCCTCCTACGAGCAGTACTTC CASSIEGTGTASYEQYF
NA NA TRBJ1-4 TRBV5-1 TGCGCCAGCAGCTTAACCGGGACCCCAGAAAAACTGTTTTTT CASSLTGTPEKLFF
NA NA TRBJ2-3 TRBV27 TGTGCCAGCTGGTCATATCCAGATACGCAGTATTTT CASWSYPDTQYF
NA NA TRBJ2-7 TRBV25-1 TGTGCCAGCAGTGACGTACGCTCCTACGAGCAGTACTTC CASSDVRSYEQYF
NA NA TRBJ2-1 TRBV4-2 TGTGCCAGCAGCCATGGTAGTGCCTTGGTAGACAATGAGCAGTTCTTC CASSHGSALVDNEQFF
NA few TRBJ2-4 TRBV27 TGTGCCAGCAAGGGCCTAGCCAAAAACATTCAGTACTTC CASKGLAKNIQYF
TRBD1 once TRBJ2-7 TRBV6-5 TGTGCCAGCACTCGGGACAGGACGTACGAGCAGTACTTC CASTRDRTYEQYF
NA NA TRBJ1-5 TRBV19 TGTGCCAGTAGTCAGGCGACACTTTACGGGGATCAGCCCCAGCATTTT CASSQATLYGDQPQHF
TRBD2 NA TRBJ2-3 TRBV28 TGTGCCAGCAGAGGCGGGGGGAGGGAAACAGATACGCAGTATTTT CASRGGGRETDTQYF
TRBD2 NA TRBJ2-1 TRBV7-3 TGTGCCAGCAGCCTCACCCCCAGCGGGAGCTCCTACAATGAGCAGTTCTTC CASSLTPSGSSYNEQFF
NA NA TRBJ1-5 TRBV28 TGTGCCAGCACCACAGGGCCTCCCAATCAGCCCCAGCATTTT CASTTGPPNQPQHF
NA few TRBJ2-1 TRBV6-4 TGTGCCAGCAGTGATCGGACCAGCAATGAGCAGTTCTTC CASSDRTSNEQFF
TRBD1 NA TRBJ2-1 TRBV2 TGTGCCAGCAGGGCCACAGGGGGAGAATACAATGAGCAGTTCTTC CASRATGGEYNEQFF
NA NA TRBJ2-1 TRBV2 TGTGCCAGCATTTTTCGAGGGAACAGCAATGAGCAGTTCTTC CASIFRGNSNEQFF
TRBD2 few TRBJ2-7 TRBV2 TGTGCCAGCAGGCCCCGGGACTACGCCTACGAGCAGTACTTC CASRPRDYAYEQYF
NA NA TRBJ2-7 TRBV19 TGTGCCAGTACCTCCCGGGCGGGGAACTCCTACGAGCAGTACTTC CASTSRAGNSYEQYF
NA many TRBJ2-3 TRBV7-6 TGTGCCAGCAGCTGGATGAGTCTGCCTGACACAGATACGCAGTATTTT CASSWMSLPDTDTQYF
NA NA TRBJ2-1 TRBV10-3 TGTGCCATCAGTGAGTCAAAAGAGCAGTTCTTC CAISESKEQFF
TRBD2 NA TRBJ2-7 TRBV5-1 TGCGCCAGCAGCTGGGGGACTAGCGACGAGCAGTACTTC CASSWGTSDEQYF
TRBD1 NA TRBJ1-2 TRBV6-5 TGTGCCAGCAGCAGGGGACAGGCCGGGGGCTACACCTTC CASSRGQAGGYTF
TRBD2 NA TRBJ2-1 TRBV9 TGTGCCAGCAGCGTAGATGGCGGGAGGAAGAACAATGAGCAGTTCTTC CASSVDGGRKNNEQFF
NA NA TRBJ2-7 TRBV29-1 TGCAGCGTTGGGGACCCGGGCGAGCAGTACTTC CSVGDPGEQYF